The TCR beta chain described here comes from a study of Ad26.COV2.S vaccination and SARS-CoV-2 variants (dated by TCRdb to about 2021). A note on the overall study: Vaccine-arm donors came from COV1001, a multicentre, randomized, double-blind, placebo-controlled phase I-IIa trial of Ad26.COV2.S in healthy adults. The TCR-sequenced set comprised approximately 30 samples: approximately 20 Ad26.COV2.S vaccine recipients, 5 placebo recipients and 8 SARS-CoV-2 convalescent individuals. Trial participants were randomized into five groups of five: low-dose or high-dose Ad26.COV2.S given once or twice, or placebo on both occasions. Ad26.COV2.S was administered intramuscularly at a dose of 5x10^10 or 1x10^11 viral particles, either as one shot or as two shots given 56 days apart. Throughout the experiments and outcome assessment, investigators stayed blinded to trial group allocation. TCRbeta repertoire sequencing was used to assess the specificity and breadth of SARS-CoV-2-reactive T cell receptors after Ad26.COV2.S vaccination.

TCRbeta CDR3 regions were sequenced with the immunoSEQ Assay. After extraction, genomic DNA underwent amplification by bias-controlled multiplex PCR, followed by high-throughput sequencing. As for the original processing: To quantify the absolute abundance of every unique TCRbeta CDR3 region, sequences were collapsed and filtered. Usable DNA was measured by amplifying reference genes present in all nucleated cells, and TCRbeta template counts were normalized to that usable DNA to estimate T cell fraction. Repertoire TCRs were annotated as SARS-CoV-2-specific by exact matching of V gene, CDR3 amino acid sequence and J gene to a known reactive TCR set. The reference SARS-CoV-2 TCR set was derived from MIRA and filtered for enrichment in COVID-19-positive ImmuneCODE repertoires, a step that removed public or cross-reactive TCRs. Based on the MIRA antigens, annotated TCRs were further analysed at the level of specific ORF or position within ORF. Depth was the summed frequency of annotated unique rearrangements, while breadth was defined as annotated unique rearrangements over total unique productive rearrangements. Two-sided Wilcoxon rank-sum tests were used to compare TCR breadth between groups. TCRdb carries this immuneACCESS record with in-frame sequences only. Its versions omit some clonotypes, under half of them owing to an unresolved V gene in the studies checked, with the rest unexplained. V, J and clone size are those of that table, while D and trimming were read from the DNA. The sample yields 430,000 or so clones; 75% to 95% were counted once. 9.5% to 15% of the sample goes to the ten largest clones.

From its cysteine to its phenylalanine, the CDR3 spans 14 amino acids. The retained sequence is limited to the CDR3, 42 bases, with the frame set at the first base. Relative to germline, V is 3 bases shorter and J is 6 bases shorter, with 15 bases between their ends. CDR1 SQVTM and CDR2 ANQGSEA were looked up in the germline V gene. Comment on this clone: Its antigen has not been determined. It has no much larger one-base neighbor in the sample; base qualities were not kept.

The treatment or condition tag for this specimen amounts to: about 20 received Ad26.COV2.S at low or high dose, single or two shots; about 5 received placebo; per-sample allocation not given. For vaccine and placebo recipients, repertoires were sequenced using samples collected on day 63 after the first injection. Cohort 1b enrolled about two dozen adults aged 18-55 years at a single site in Boston, USA, between 29 July and 7 August 2020. Ad26.COV2.S was a replication-incompetent adenovirus type 26 vector that expressed a prefusion-stabilized SARS-CoV-2 spike protein derived from the original Wuhan strain. Overall study outcomes, separate from this receptor: The authors noted that total T cell responses may have been underestimated by the TCR breadth and depth analyses. Comparable non-spike TCR breadth was observed between vaccine and placebo recipients, consistent with only spike being contained in the vaccine. Spike-specific TCR breadth was higher in Ad26.COV2.S recipients than in placebo recipients (P = 0.0014). The study was not powered for comparison of responses between vaccine doses or regimens. After vaccination, spike-specific CD8+ and CD4+ T cell responses were reported to show substantial breadth.

The sample in question was peripheral blood, obtained in a trial of Ad26.COV2.S vaccine versus placebo. This clonotype originated in a person aged 18 to 65 who received the Ad26.COV2.S COVID-19 vaccine or a placebo. The chain uses TRBV29-1 and TRBJ2-1; possibly the D gene is TRBD1, per 5 matching bases. The base sequence is TGCAGCGTTGAGGGGCCAGAAGTGGGCAATGAGCAGTTCTTC. Translated, it gives CSVEGPEVGNEQFF.